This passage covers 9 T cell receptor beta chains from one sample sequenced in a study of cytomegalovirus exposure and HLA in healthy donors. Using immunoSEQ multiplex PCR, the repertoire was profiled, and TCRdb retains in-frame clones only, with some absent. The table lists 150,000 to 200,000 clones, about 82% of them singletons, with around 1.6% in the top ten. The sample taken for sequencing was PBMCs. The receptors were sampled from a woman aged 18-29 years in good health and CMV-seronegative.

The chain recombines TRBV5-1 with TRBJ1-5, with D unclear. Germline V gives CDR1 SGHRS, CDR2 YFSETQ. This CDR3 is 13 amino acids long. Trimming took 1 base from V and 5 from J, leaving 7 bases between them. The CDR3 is CASSLSGDQPQHF. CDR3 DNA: TGCGCCAGCAGCTTGAGCGGGGATCAGCCCCAGCATTTT.

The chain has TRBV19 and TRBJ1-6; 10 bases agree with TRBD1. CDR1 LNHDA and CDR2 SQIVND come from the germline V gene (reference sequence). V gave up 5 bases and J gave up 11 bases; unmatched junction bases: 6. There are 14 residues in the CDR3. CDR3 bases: TGTGCCAGTAGTCTGGGACAGGGGTCGCCACCCCTCCACTTT. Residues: CASSLGQGSPPLHF.

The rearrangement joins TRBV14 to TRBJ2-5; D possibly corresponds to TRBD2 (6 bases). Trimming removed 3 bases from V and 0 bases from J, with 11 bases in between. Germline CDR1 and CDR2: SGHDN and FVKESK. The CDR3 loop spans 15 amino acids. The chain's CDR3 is CASSQRGGYQETQYF. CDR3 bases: TGTGCCAGCAGCCAGCGCGGAGGGTACCAAGAGACCCAGTACTTC.

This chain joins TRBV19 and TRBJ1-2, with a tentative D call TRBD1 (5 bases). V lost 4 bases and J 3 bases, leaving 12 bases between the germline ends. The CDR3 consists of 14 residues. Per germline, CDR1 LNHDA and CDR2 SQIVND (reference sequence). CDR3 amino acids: CASSTARGDYGYTF. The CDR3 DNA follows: TGTGCCAGTAGTACCGCACGGGGGGACTATGGCTACACCTTC.

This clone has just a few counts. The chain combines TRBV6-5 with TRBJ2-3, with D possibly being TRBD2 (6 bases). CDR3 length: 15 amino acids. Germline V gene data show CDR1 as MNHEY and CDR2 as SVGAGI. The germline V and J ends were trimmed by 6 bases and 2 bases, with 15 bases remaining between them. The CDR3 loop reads CASSPSGSNTDTQYF. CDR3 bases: TGTGCCAGCAGCCCCAGCGGGTCTAACACAGATACGCAGTATTTT.

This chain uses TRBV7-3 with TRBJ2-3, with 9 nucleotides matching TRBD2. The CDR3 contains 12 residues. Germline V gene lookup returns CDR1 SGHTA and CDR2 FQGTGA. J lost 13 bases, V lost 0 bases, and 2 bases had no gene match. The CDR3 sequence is CASSLTGLAEYF. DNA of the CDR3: TGTGCCAGCAGCTTAACGGGACTAGCCGAGTATTTT.

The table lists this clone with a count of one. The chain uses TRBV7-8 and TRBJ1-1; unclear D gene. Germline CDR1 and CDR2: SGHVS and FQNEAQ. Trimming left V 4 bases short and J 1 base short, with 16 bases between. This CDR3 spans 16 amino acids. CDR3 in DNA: TGTGCCAGCAGCTACAGTAATCGGTTGTGGAACACTGAAGCTTTCTTT. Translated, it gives CASSYSNRLWNTEAFF.

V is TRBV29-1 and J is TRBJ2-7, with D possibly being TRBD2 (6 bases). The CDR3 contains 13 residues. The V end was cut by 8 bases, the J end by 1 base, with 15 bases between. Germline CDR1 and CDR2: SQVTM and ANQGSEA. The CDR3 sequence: CSTSGVASYEQYF. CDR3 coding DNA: TGCAGCACTTCGGGGGTAGCTTCCTACGAGCAGTACTTC.

DNA of the CDR3: TGTGCCTGGCGCCCCCCGGCTTGGACAGGTAGCAATCAGCCCCAGCATTTT. Translation: CAWRPPAWTGSNQPQHF. The chain has TRBV30 and TRBJ1-5; 7 nucleotides line up with TRBD1. The V gene's germline CDR1 is GTSNPN and CDR2 SVGIG (reference sequence). The CDR3 is 17 residues long. Losses at the gene ends were 5 bases for V and 0 bases for J; bases not matched to a gene: 13. Together with reference TRBV30 and TRBJ1-5, the CDR3 gives the full variable domain: SQTIHQWPATLVQPVGSPLSLECTVEGTSNPNLYWYRQAAGRGLQLLFYSVGIGQISSEVPQNLSASRPQDRQFILSSKKLLLSDSGFYLCAWRPPAWTGSNQPQHFGDGTRLSIL.